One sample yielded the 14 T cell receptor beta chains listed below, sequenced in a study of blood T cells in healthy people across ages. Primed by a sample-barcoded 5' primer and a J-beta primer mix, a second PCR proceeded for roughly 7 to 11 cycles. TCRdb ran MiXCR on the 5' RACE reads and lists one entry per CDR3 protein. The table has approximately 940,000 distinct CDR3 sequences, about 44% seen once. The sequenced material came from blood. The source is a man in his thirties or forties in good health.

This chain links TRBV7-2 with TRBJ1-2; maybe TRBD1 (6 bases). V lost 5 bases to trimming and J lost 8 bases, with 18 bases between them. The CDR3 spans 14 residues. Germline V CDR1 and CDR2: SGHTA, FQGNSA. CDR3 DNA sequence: TGTGCCAGCAGCGCGCGACGGGGGCGGGAAGGCTACACCTTC. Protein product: CASSARRGREGYTF.

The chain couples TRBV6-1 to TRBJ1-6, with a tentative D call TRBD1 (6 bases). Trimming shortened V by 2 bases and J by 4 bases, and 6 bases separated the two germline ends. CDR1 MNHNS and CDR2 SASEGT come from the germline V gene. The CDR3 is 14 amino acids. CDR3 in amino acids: CASSEQGYNSPLHF. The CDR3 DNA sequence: TGTGCCAGCAGTGAACAGGGGTATAATTCACCCCTCCACTTT.

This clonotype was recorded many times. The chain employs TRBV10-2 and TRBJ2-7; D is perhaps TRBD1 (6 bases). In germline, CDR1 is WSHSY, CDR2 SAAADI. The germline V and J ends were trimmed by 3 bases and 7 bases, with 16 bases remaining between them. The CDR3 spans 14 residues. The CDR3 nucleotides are TGCGCCAGCAGTGAATGGACAGACGTCGATGAGCAGTACTTC. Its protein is CASSEWTDVDEQYF.

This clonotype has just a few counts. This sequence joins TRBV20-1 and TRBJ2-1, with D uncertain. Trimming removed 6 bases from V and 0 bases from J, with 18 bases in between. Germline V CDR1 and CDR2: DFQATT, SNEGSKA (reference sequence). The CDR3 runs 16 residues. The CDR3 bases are TGCAGTGCACCCCTACCTCTTAAGAGCTCCTACAATGAGCAGTTCTTC. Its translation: CSAPLPLKSSYNEQFF.

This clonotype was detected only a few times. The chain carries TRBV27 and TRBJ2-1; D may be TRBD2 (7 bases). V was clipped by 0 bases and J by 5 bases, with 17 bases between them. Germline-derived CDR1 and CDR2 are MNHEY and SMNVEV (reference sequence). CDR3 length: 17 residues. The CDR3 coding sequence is TGTGCCAGCAGTTTATCGGCGGGGGACAAATACGACAATGAGCAGTTCTTC. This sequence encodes CASSLSAGDKYDNEQFF.

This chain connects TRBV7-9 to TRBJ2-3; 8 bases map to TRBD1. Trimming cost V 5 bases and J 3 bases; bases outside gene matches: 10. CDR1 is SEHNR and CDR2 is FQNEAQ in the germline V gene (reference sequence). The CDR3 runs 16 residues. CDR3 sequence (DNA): TGTGCCAGCAGCGCCAACGGACAGGGCGCAACAGATACGCAGTATTTT. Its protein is CASSANGQGATDTQYF.

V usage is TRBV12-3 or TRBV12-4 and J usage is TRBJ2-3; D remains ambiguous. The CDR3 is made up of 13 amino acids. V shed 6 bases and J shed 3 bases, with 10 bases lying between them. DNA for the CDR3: TGTGCCAGCAGGAGACCCGGAACAGATACGCAGTATTTT. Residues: CASRRPGTDTQYF.

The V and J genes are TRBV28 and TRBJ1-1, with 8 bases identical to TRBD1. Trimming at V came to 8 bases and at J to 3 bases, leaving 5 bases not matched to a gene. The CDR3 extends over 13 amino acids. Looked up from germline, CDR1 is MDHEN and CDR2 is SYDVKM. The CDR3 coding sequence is TGTGCCAGCGCCCCAGGGGGCTACACTGAAGCTTTCTTT. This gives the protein CASAPGGYTEAFF.

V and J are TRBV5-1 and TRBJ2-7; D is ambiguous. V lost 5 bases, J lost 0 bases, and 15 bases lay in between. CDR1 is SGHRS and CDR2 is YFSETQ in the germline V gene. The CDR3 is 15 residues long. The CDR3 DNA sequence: TGCGCCAGCAGGGGTGAGGAGTTTTTCTCCTACGAGCAGTACTTC. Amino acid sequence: CASRGEEFFSYEQYF.

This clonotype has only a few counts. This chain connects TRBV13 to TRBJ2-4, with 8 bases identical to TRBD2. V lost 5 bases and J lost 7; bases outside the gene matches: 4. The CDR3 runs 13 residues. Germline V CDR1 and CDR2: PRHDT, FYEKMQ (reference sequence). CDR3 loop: CASSPRGGNIQYF. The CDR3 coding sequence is TGTGCCAGCAGCCCCCGGGGGGGGAACATTCAGTACTTC.

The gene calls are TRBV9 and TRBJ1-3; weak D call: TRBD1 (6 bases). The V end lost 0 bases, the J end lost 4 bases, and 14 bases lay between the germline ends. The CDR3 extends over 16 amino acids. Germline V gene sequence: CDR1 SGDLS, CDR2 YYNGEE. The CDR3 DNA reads TGTGCCAGCAGCGTAGTGGGGAGGGGACAAGGAAACACCATATATTTT. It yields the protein CASSVVGRGQGNTIYF.

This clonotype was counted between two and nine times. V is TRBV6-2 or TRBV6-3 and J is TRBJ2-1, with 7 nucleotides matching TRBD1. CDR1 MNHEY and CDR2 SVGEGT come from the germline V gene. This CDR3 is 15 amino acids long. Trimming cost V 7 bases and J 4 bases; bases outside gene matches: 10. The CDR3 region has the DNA TGTGCCAGCACTCTTCCGCGACAGGGTTACAATGAGCAGTTCTTC. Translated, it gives CASTLPRQGYNEQFF.

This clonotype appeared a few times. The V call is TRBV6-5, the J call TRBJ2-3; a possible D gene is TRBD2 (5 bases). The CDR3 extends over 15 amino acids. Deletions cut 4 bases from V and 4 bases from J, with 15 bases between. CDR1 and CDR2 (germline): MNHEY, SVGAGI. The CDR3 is CASSSLPGEADTQYF. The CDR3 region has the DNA TGTGCCAGCAGTTCCCTCCCCGGGGAAGCAGATACGCAGTATTTT.

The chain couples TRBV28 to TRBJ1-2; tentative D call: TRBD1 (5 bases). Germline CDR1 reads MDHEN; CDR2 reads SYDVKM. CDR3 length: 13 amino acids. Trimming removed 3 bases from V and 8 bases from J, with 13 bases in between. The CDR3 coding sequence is TGTGCCAGCAGTTTCGAGGGGTCCCTAGGCTACACCTTC. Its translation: CASSFEGSLGYTF.